This T cell receptor beta chain derives from a study of human T cells and chemical hapten exposure. Study-wide context: Weekly scalp doses of diphenylcyclopropenone were given to patients during the approximately 25-week study. Largely, small differences in pooled library volume made per-sample TCR yields vary.

This clonotype was observed a handful of times. Trimming cost V 5 bases and J 5 bases, with 3 bases left between them. Germline CDR1 and CDR2: SEHNR and FQNEAQ (reference sequence). This CDR3 has 11 amino acids. Time point here: patch test 1, 2 weeks after DPC sensitization. Regarding treatment: therapeutic diphenylcyclopropenone sensitization with weekly scalp DPC. Someone pulled total RNA out of unfractionated whole blood. TCRdb fed the RACE reads into MiXCR, producing one record per CDR3 protein. The data show some 52,000 distinct CDR3 sequences, 9.5% to 11% seen once. The clonotype comes from a woman aged 40 to 50 with alopecia areata. Some clones in this sample may be carry-over from other donors' samples. The genes are TRBV7-9 and TRBJ2-2; no definite D call. The sample was whole blood, taken in connection with sensitization to the hapten diphenylcyclopropenone (DPC). Here the CDR3 DNA reads TGTGCCAGCAGCATAACCGGGGAGCTGTTTTTT. This translates into CASSITGELFF.